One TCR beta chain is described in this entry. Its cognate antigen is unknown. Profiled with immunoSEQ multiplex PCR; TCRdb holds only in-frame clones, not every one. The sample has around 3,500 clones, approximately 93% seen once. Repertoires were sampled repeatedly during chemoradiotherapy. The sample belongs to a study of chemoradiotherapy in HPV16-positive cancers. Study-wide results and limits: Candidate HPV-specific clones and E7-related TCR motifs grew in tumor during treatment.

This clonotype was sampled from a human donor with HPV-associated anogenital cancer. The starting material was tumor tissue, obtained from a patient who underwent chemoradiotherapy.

Written as DNA, the CDR3 is TGTGCCAGCAGCTTAGAACTTCCCTTGGGTAACAATGAGCAGTTCTTC. Its translation: CASSLELPLGNNEQFF. The V and J genes are TRBV11-2 and TRBJ2-1; no clear D. Germline-derived CDR1 and CDR2 are SGHAT and FQNNGV. This CDR3 spans 16 amino acids. The ends were cut back, 0 bases at V and 5 bases at J, with 14 bases in the middle.